The 20 T cell receptor beta chains below come from one sample, sequenced in a study of control samples from healthy donors and cancer patients. TCRdb keeps only in-frame clones here, not all; method: immunoSEQ multiplex PCR. The table records about 160,000 clones, over 85% of them present only once. The sample consisted of blood. Receptors were obtained from a man between 18 and 35 years old in good health.

This chain uses TRBV18 with TRBJ2-5, with D perhaps matching TRBD1 (6 bases). V dropped 3 bases and J dropped 5 bases, with 28 bases sitting between them. CDR3 length: 19 amino acids. CDR1 and CDR2 from the germline V gene are KGHSH and LQKENI. This chain's CDR3 is CASSPYPPQGQFRAETQYF. In nucleotides, the CDR3 is TGTGCCAGCTCACCCTACCCACCCCAAGGACAGTTCAGAGCGGAGACCCAGTACTTC. The full variable domain, its missing parts supplied by reference TRBV18 and TRBJ2-5, is NAGVMQNPRHLVRRRGQEARLRCSPMKGHSHVYWYRQLPEEGLKFMVYLQKENIIDESGMPKERFSAEFPKEGPSILRIQQVVRGDSAAYFCASSPYPPQGQFRAETQYFGPGTRLLVL.

This clone showed up just once. This chain links TRBV27 with TRBJ1-2; D is unclear. Looked up from germline, CDR1 is MNHEY and CDR2 is SMNVEV (reference sequence). Deletions cut 5 bases from V and 7 bases from J, with 17 bases between. The CDR3 runs 14 residues. The CDR3 loop is CASSPQPRAGGYTF. CDR3 in DNA: TGTGCCAGCAGTCCCCAACCGAGGGCTGGTGGCTACACCTTC.

In this sample, this clone turned up once. This chain connects TRBV27 to TRBJ2-1, with TRBD2 matching 7 bases. Germline CDR1 reads MNHEY; CDR2 reads SMNVEV (reference sequence). The CDR3 length is 16 residues. The J segment lost 6 bases and the V segment lost 6 bases, leaving 14 bases of the junction unmatched. CDR3: CASRGGGALGINEQFF. The CDR3 coding sequence is TGTGCCAGCAGGGGGGGAGGGGCATTAGGAATCAATGAGCAGTTCTTC.

The chain links TRBV30 to TRBJ2-3; 8 bases are a match to TRBD1. This CDR3 has 16 residues. The germline V gene encodes CDR1 GTSNPN and CDR2 SVGIG (reference sequence). J was trimmed by 0 bases and V by 1 base; bases with no gene match: 6. CDR3 region: CAWSGVGQASTDTQYF. DNA of the CDR3: TGTGCCTGGAGTGGGGTGGGACAGGCTAGCACAGATACGCAGTATTTT. Full variable domain (rest looked up from reference TRBV30 and TRBJ2-3): SQTIHQWPATLVQPVGSPLSLECTVEGTSNPNLYWYRQAAGRGLQLLFYSVGIGQISSEVPQNLSASRPQDRQFILSSKKLLLSDSGFYLCAWSGVGQASTDTQYFGPGTRLTVL.

The rearrangement uses TRBV6-5 and TRBJ2-3; TRBD1 aligns across 7 bases. Germline V gene lookup returns CDR1 MNHEY and CDR2 SVGAGI. The CDR3 has 15 residues. V dropped 8 bases and J dropped 4; count of bases not matched to a gene: 12. The CDR3 region is CASPLVRGRADTQYF. The DNA of the CDR3 is TGTGCCAGCCCCCTGGTGAGGGGGCGTGCAGATACGCAGTATTTT.

The V call is TRBV13, the J call TRBJ1-1; D remains ambiguous. The germline V gene encodes CDR1 PRHDT and CDR2 FYEKMQ (reference sequence). CDR3 length: 12 residues. The ends were cut back, 8 bases at V and 1 base at J, with 8 bases in the middle. The CDR3 DNA follows: TGTGCCAGCTTGGCCTCGAACACTGAAGCTTTCTTT. Residues: CASLASNTEAFF.

This rearrangement joins TRBV28 to TRBJ1-2, with 9 nucleotides matching TRBD1. V trimming: 1 base; J trimming: 7 bases; junction bases outside the gene matches: 10. Germline V gives CDR1 MDHEN, CDR2 SYDVKM. CDR3 size: 16 residues. CDR3 DNA sequence: TGTGCCAGCAGTTTATTCGTTACGGGACAGGGTTTTGGCTACACCTTC. This codes for CASSLFVTGQGFGYTF.

This chain connects TRBV1 to TRBJ2-1; the listed D gene, TRBD2, was not tested against the DNA. TRBV1 corresponds to a pseudogene. The CDR3 spans 17 residues. The DNA for the CDR3 is TGCACCAGCAGCCAAAGACTAGCGGGAAAGGGATACAATGAGCAGTTCTTC. It translates to CTSSQRLAGKGYNEQFF.

The chain joins TRBV27 to TRBJ2-3; D possibly uses TRBD1 or TRBD2 (6 bases each). The CDR3 runs to 16 residues. V lost 0 bases and J 0 bases, leaving 10 bases between the germline ends. Germline-derived CDR1 and CDR2 are MNHEY and SMNVEV (reference sequence). This chain's CDR3 is CASSLSRDTSTDTQYF. The CDR3 DNA reads TGTGCCAGCAGTTTATCGCGGGACACTAGCACAGATACGCAGTATTTT.

V usage is TRBV7-3 and J usage is TRBJ2-1; D unresolved. CDR1 is SGHTA, CDR2 FQGTGA, per germline. Deletions cut 4 bases from V and 6 bases from J, with 10 bases between. This CDR3 has 13 amino acids. CDR3 loop: CASSSQPPNEQFF. In nucleotides, the CDR3 is TGTGCCAGCAGCTCCCAGCCCCCCAATGAGCAGTTCTTC.

V and J are TRBV25-1 and TRBJ2-1; D might be TRBD2 (6 bases). Per germline, CDR1 MGHDK and CDR2 SYGVNS. The CDR3 consists of 16 residues. V gave up 2 bases and J gave up 5 bases, with 16 bases separating them. The CDR3 DNA follows: TGTGCCAGCAGTGAAGGAGGGACTCCCTCTAACAATGAGCAGTTCTTC. Protein: CASSEGGTPSNNEQFF.

This chain links TRBV24-1 with TRBJ2-3; D unclear. Deletions cut 1 base from V and 4 bases from J, with 8 bases between. The CDR3 sequence is 14 residues long. Germline CDR1 reads KGHDR; CDR2 reads SFDVKD. CDR3 DNA sequence: TGTGCCACCAGTGATTTTTTTAGCCCAGATACGCAGTATTTT. Translating gives CATSDFFSPDTQYF.

The J gene is TRBJ2-2, the V gene TRBV5-1; D gene ambiguous. This CDR3 comprises 15 residues. In germline, CDR1 is SGHRS, CDR2 YFSETQ. V lost 0 bases and J 4 bases, leaving 10 bases between the germline ends. The CDR3 here is CASSLDEGSTGELFF. CDR3 bases: TGCGCCAGCAGCTTGGACGAAGGAAGCACCGGGGAGCTGTTTTTT.

The CDR3 nucleotides read TGTGCCAGCAGCAGGTCTCCTTCCTACAATGAGCAGTTCTTC. Translating gives CASSRSPSYNEQFF. The rearrangement links TRBV11-2 to TRBJ2-1; the D is unclear. V was pared by 5 bases and J by 1 base, with 9 bases between. CDR3 length equals 14 residues. The germline V gene encodes CDR1 SGHAT and CDR2 FQNNGV.

This chain uses TRBV12-3 or TRBV12-4 with TRBJ1-2, with a possible D match to TRBD1 (5 bases). The V and J ends lost 6 bases and 8 bases respectively, with 16 bases between them. The CDR3 extends over 13 amino acids. The CDR3 sequence: CASRGDSTWGYTF. The CDR3 region has the DNA TGTGCCAGCAGGGGGGACTCAACTTGGGGCTACACCTTC.

This clone was counted a single time. This CDR3 is CASSLGNEAFF. CDR3 DNA sequence: TGTGCCAGCAGCTTAGGTAATGAAGCTTTCTTT. The gene calls are TRBV7-9 and TRBJ1-1; D remains unclear. Trimming shortened V by 1 base and J by 7 bases, and 4 bases separated the two germline ends. Germline CDR1 and CDR2: SEHNR and FQNEAQ (reference sequence). The CDR3 sequence is 11 residues long.

The chain couples TRBV12-3 or TRBV12-4 to TRBJ1-2; D is perhaps TRBD1 (5 bases). The V gene lost 4 bases and the J gene lost 5 bases, with 11 bases spanning the gap. The CDR3 contains 13 residues. The CDR3 DNA is TGTGCCAGCAGTTCAGGGCTCGGGTATGGCTACACCTTC. It is translated as CASSSGLGYGYTF.

This sequence joins TRBV7-2 and TRBJ2-1, with 15 bases lining up with TRBD2. Trimming removed 5 bases from V and 7 bases from J; junction bases left unmatched: 3. The V gene's germline CDR1 is SGHTA and CDR2 FQGNSA. The CDR3 loop spans 15 amino acids. CDR3 protein: CASSRTSGRGNEQFF. CDR3 coding DNA: TGTGCCAGCAGCCGGACTAGCGGGAGGGGTAATGAGCAGTTCTTC.

The chain is built from TRBV2 and TRBJ2-7; possible D gene TRBD1, 5 bases. The CDR3 runs 15 residues. In germline, CDR1 is SNHLY, CDR2 FYNNEI. The V end lost 6 bases, the J end lost 2 bases, and 17 bases lay between the germline ends. The CDR3 is CASRDKPGLPYEQYF. CDR3 DNA: TGTGCCAGCAGGGACAAACCCGGTCTCCCCTACGAGCAGTACTTC. Drawing the rest from reference TRBV2 and TRBJ2-7, the complete variable domain is EPEVTQTPSHQVTQMGQEVILRCVPISNHLYFYWYRQILGQKVEFLVSFYNNEISEKSEIFDDQFSVERPDGSNFTLKIRSTKLEDSAMYFCASRDKPGLPYEQYFGPGTRLTVT.

The gene calls are TRBV12-3 or TRBV12-4 and TRBJ1-6; D is uncertain. The CDR3 is 12 amino acids. V was clipped by 6 bases and J by 10 bases, with 10 bases between them. As DNA, the CDR3 is TGTGCCAGCAGCTGGGCTCTATCACCCCTCCACTTT. It yields the protein CASSWALSPLHF.